This is a list of T cell receptor beta chains from one sample in a study of post-analysis software for immune sequencing data. In TCRdb, the PCR reads were re-called with MiXCR into one record per CDR3 protein. The sample contains approximately 730,000 distinct CDR3 sequences, 25% to 30% of which appear only once. Material for sequencing was blood. These receptors were taken from a girl under 18 with multiple sclerosis. The CDR3 runs from the conserved cysteine through the conserved F or W. D genes are given only for firm matches. Some rows mark clone size as missing; the rest say once, few, many or name a class of expanded clone.

>13|TRBV7-9|TRBD1|TRBJ2-7|few
TGTGCCAGCAGCCCCGGGACAGCGGAGGAGCAGTACTTC
CASSPGTAEEQYF
>13|TRBV29-1|TRBD2|TRBJ2-3|few
TGCAGCGTTGAAGGGGAGGGCCCAGATACGCAGTATTTT
CSVEGEGPDTQYF
>18|TRBV5-1|TRBD2|TRBJ2-1|.
TGCGCCAGCAGCCCCGGGACTAGCGCTCCAAGCTCCTACAATGAGCAGTTCTTC
CASSPGTSAPSSYNEQFF
>15|TRBV7-2|TRBD2|TRBJ2-1|once
TGTGCCAGCAGCCTTTACGGGGGGGGATACAATGAGCAGTTCTTC
CASSLYGGGYNEQFF
>12|TRBV2|.|TRBJ1-2|.
TGTGCCACCAAACCCGGGGTTTTTGGCTACACCTTC
CATKPGVFGYTF
>14|TRBV9|TRBD2|TRBJ2-3|.
TGTGCCAGCAGCGTATTGAGCGGGGGGGTTGCGCAGTATTTT
CASSVLSGGVAQYF
>15|TRBV5-1|.|TRBJ2-1|few
TGCGCCAGCAGCTGGAGGGGGGATTCGTACAATGAGCAGTTCTTC
CASSWRGDSYNEQFF
>15|TRBV10-3|.|TRBJ2-7|few
TGTGCCATCAGTGAGGGCCGGGGCAGCCCCTACGAGCAGTACTTC
CAISEGRGSPYEQYF
>18|TRBV7-2|TRBD1|TRBJ2-5|.
TGTGCCAGCAGCTTAAAGTTTCTACAGGGGATCGGGATGGAGACCCAGTACTTC
CASSLKFLQGIGMETQYF
>15|TRBV7-8|.|TRBJ2-1|.
TGTGCCAGCAGCTTGGGGGGGCTCTCCTACAATGAGCAGTTCTTC
CASSLGGLSYNEQFF
>13|TRBV6-5|.|TRBJ2-5|.
TGTGCCAGCAGTTCCCTTCGGGGAGGGACCCAGTACTTC
CASSSLRGGTQYF
>15|TRBV6-1|.|TRBJ2-7|few
TGTGCCAGCAGTGAAGATTTTGGGCCTTCCTACGAGCAGTACTTC
CASSEDFGPSYEQYF
>14|TRBV7-9|TRBD2|TRBJ2-1|few
TGTGCCAGCAGCTTCGAGACTAGCATGGATGAGCAGTTCTTC
CASSFETSMDEQFF
>12|TRBV20-1|.|TRBJ2-1|.
TGCAGTGCTAGGAGGGGACGGAATGAGCAGTTCTTC
CSARRGRNEQFF
>14|TRBV20-1|.|TRBJ1-1|.
TGCAGTGCTAGAGCTCCACAGGGAAGCACTGAAGCTTTCTTT
CSARAPQGSTEAFF
>15|TRBV5-1|TRBD2|TRBJ2-2|few
TGCGCCAGCAGCCGGACTAGCAGTAACACCGGGGAGCTGTTTTTT
CASSRTSSNTGELFF
>14|TRBV29-1|TRBD1|TRBJ1-1|.
TGCAGCGCTCACAGGGGAGTTCGGCGCTCTGAAGCTTTCTTT
CSAHRGVRRSEAFF
>13|TRBV7-9|.|TRBJ1-4|few
TGTGCCAGCAGCTTAAGTCAGCCTGAAAAACTGTTTTTT
CASSLSQPEKLFF
>15|TRBV6-2/TRBV6-3|TRBD2|TRBJ2-7|few
TGTGCCAGCAACATACCGGGACTAGGGGGAAGAGAGCAGTACTTC
CASNIPGLGGREQYF
>18|TRBV4-1|.|TRBJ1-6|.
TGCGCCAGCAGCCAGTCGGACGACGGGAGCTCCTATAATTCACCCCTCCACTTT
CASSQSDDGSSYNSPLHF
>15|TRBV7-2|TRBD1|TRBJ2-5|many
TGTGCCAGCAGCCTCTCCATAGCAGGGGGCAAGACCCAGTACTTC
CASSLSIAGGKTQYF
>15|TRBV6-5|.|TRBJ1-4|once
TGTGCCAGCAGTGACCCCGGAGGGAACAATGAAAAACGGTTTTTT
CASSDPGGNNEKRFF
>16|TRBV24-1|TRBD2|TRBJ2-3|.
TGTGCCACCAGTGACCGGACTAGCGGGGACTCAGATACGCAGTATTTT
CATSDRTSGDSDTQYF
>14|TRBV7-9|.|TRBJ1-3|.
TGTGCCAGCAGCTTACTCCCCACTGGAAACACCATATATTTT
CASSLLPTGNTIYF
>12|TRBV4-2|.|TRBJ2-1|few
TGTGCCAGCAGCCAAGAAGTCCGTGAGCAGTTCTTC
CASSQEVREQFF
>11|TRBV5-6|TRBD1|TRBJ2-1|few
TGTGCCAGCAGCCTCGGACAGGGTACGTTCTTC
CASSLGQGTFF
>16|TRBV28|.|TRBJ2-4|.
TGTGCCAGCAGCATCCCGGGCGGGCTAGCCAAAAACATTCAGTACTTC
CASSIPGGLAKNIQYF
>15|TRBV4-3|TRBD1|TRBJ2-7|.
TGCGCCAGCAGCAGCCGAACAGGGGGCATCGACGAGCAGTACTTC
CASSSRTGGIDEQYF
>15|TRBV10-1|.|TRBJ2-5|.
TGCGCCAGCAGTGACTTATATACAGCCCAAGAGACCCAGTACTTC
CASSDLYTAQETQYF
>11|TRBV20-1|.|TRBJ2-3|.
TGCAGTGCTAGAGTCCAACATACGCAGTATTTT
CSARVQHTQYF
>16|TRBV15|TRBD1|TRBJ2-3|few
TGTGCCACCAGCTTAGGGGACAGTCCTAGCACAGATACGCAGTATTTT
CATSLGDSPSTDTQYF
>15|TRBV4-1|.|TRBJ2-5|few
TGCGCCAGCAGCCAAGATCGGTCCATCCGCGAGACCCAGTACTTC
CASSQDRSIRETQYF
>16|TRBV9|.|TRBJ2-3|.
TGTGCCAGCAGCGTACAGGTGGGAGGCGACACAGATACGCAGTATTTT
CASSVQVGGDTDTQYF
>14|TRBV7-2|TRBD1|TRBJ1-2|many
TGCGCCAGCAGCTTGGGACAGGCTAACTATGGCTACACCTTC
CASSLGQANYGYTF
>12|TRBV29-1|.|TRBJ2-1|few
TGCAGCGGACTAGTCTCCTACAATGAGCAGTTCTTC
CSGLVSYNEQFF
>15|TRBV6-1|TRBD1|TRBJ2-3|.
TGTGCCGGGGGCAGGACAGGTTCTAGCACAGATACGCAGTATTTT
CAGGRTGSSTDTQYF
>15|TRBV7-9|TRBD1|TRBJ2-6|few
TGTGCCAGCACACCAGGGGGCTGGAGGGCCAACGTCCTGACTTTC
CASTPGGWRANVLTF
>14|TRBV3-1|.|TRBJ2-7|few
TGTGCCAGCAGCTCACCTAGGGGGATCTACGAGCAGTACTTC
CASSSPRGIYEQYF
>13|TRBV29-1|TRBD2|TRBJ2-1|many
TGCAGCGTTGGCCGGGTCAGCGGGGATGAGCAGTTCTTC
CSVGRVSGDEQFF
>15|TRBV24-1|.|TRBJ2-5|.
TGTGCCACCAGTGATTACACAGGATACCAAGAGACCCAGTACTTC
CATSDYTGYQETQYF